A selection of T cell receptor beta chains follows, all from one sample in a study of long-term antiretroviral therapy in people with HIV. Profiling relied on immunoSEQ multiplex PCR, and the TCRdb table lists in-frame clones only, not all of them. The table lists approximately 12,000 clones, around 88% of them singletons. Source: unsorted PBMCs, taken 0.2 years before starting antiretroviral therapy. Receptors were obtained from a woman between 35 and 50 years old with HIV. The CDR3 runs from the conserved cysteine through the conserved F or W. A D gene is named only where the DNA matches it firmly. The size field is filled for only some rows; it gives once, few, many or a size class.

j_call d_call clone_size v_call cdr3_nt cdr3_aa
TRBJ1-2 NA NA TRBV5-5 TGTGCCAGCAGCTTGGCACAGGGTTATGGCTACACCTTC CASSLAQGYGYTF
TRBJ1-2 NA NA TRBV5-4 TGTGCCAGCAGTCTCACAGGGAGAGATGGCTACACCTTC CASSLTGRDGYTF
TRBJ1-1 NA NA TRBV7-3 TGTGCCAGCAGCGTTGGACAGAACACTGAAGCTTTCTTT CASSVGQNTEAFF
TRBJ2-5 NA NA TRBV9 TGTGCCAGCAGCGCCCGCCGAGACCAAGAGACCCAGTACTTC CASSARRDQETQYF
TRBJ2-4 TRBD1 NA TRBV27 TGTGCCAGCAGTCCACAGGGGGCGGGCAAAAACATTCAGTACTTC CASSPQGAGKNIQYF
TRBJ1-6 TRBD1 few TRBV5-5 TGTGCCAGCAGCCCGGGACAGGCGGATTCACCCCTCCACTTT CASSPGQADSPLHF
TRBJ1-3 TRBD1 NA TRBV5-1 TGCGCCAGCAGCTCGCAGACAGGGGCTGGAAACACCATATATTTT CASSSQTGAGNTIYF
TRBJ1-2 NA once TRBV5-5 TGTGCCAGCAGCCGAACCGACAGGAACTATGGCTACACCTTC CASSRTDRNYGYTF
TRBJ1-2 NA NA TRBV7-9 TGTGCCAGCAGCTTAGATATCTCCCAGGGCCTAAACTATGGCTACACCTTC CASSLDISQGLNYGYTF
TRBJ1-4 NA NA TRBV30 TGTGCCTGGAGTTGGCTGCGGGGTGAAAAACTGTTTTTT CAWSWLRGEKLFF
TRBJ1-1 NA NA TRBV5-4 TGTGCCAGCAGCTTGGGGGGGCCCGGGGGGGTCACTGAAGCTTTCTTT CASSLGGPGGVTEAFF
TRBJ1-2 TRBD1 NA TRBV29-1 TGCAGCGTCGGCGGACAGGGGGCGCCGGGCTACACCTTC CSVGGQGAPGYTF
TRBJ1-2 NA NA TRBV15 TGTGCCACCAGGAGGGACACTGGACCTTATGGCTACACCTTC CATRRDTGPYGYTF
TRBJ1-5 NA NA TRBV6-5 TGTGCCAGCAAGCCGACAGAATCCAATCAGCCCCAGCATTTT CASKPTESNQPQHF
TRBJ1-5 NA few TRBV7-2 TGTGCCAGCAGCTTAGTTCCAGGGGATAATCAGCCCCAGCATTTT CASSLVPGDNQPQHF
TRBJ1-2 TRBD1 NA TRBV11-1 TGTGCCAGCAGCTTGAGCCGGGACAGGGGGCCGACAGCTAACTATGGCTACACCTTC CASSLSRDRGPTANYGYTF
TRBJ1-2 NA NA TRBV27 TGTGCCAGCCCAACCCGGGTCCTTTATGGCTACACCTTC CASPTRVLYGYTF
TRBJ1-4 NA NA TRBV5-1 TGCGCCAGCAGCTTGAGGGTGGACTCAAAACTGTTTTTT CASSLRVDSKLFF
TRBJ1-1 NA NA TRBV27 TGTGCCAGCAGTGCCCTCGGGTACACTGAAGCTTTCTTT CASSALGYTEAFF
TRBJ2-1 NA NA TRBV5-4 TGTGCCAGCAGAAGGGCTTCGTTGAGCTCCTACAATGAGCAGTTCTTC CASRRASLSSYNEQFF
TRBJ1-3 NA NA TRBV7-9 TGTGCCAGCAGCAAGGGTGTAACTGGTGGAAACACCATATATTTT CASSKGVTGGNTIYF
TRBJ1-2 TRBD1 NA TRBV29-1 TGCAGCGCCGCGGGGACAGCCGGGCTGGGCTATGGCTACACCTTC CSAAGTAGLGYGYTF
TRBJ1-4 TRBD1 NA TRBV13 TGTGCCAGCAGCGAGACAGGGGGAAATGAAAAACTGTTTTTT CASSETGGNEKLFF
TRBJ1-1 TRBD1 NA TRBV7-2 TGTGCCAGCAGCTTTGAGGGGACAGGGTTGAACACTGAAGCTTTCTTT CASSFEGTGLNTEAFF
TRBJ1-6 NA NA TRBV5-1 TGCGCCAGCAGCTTGGGGCCTCCCCCACAGTCACCCCTCCACTTT CASSLGPPPQSPLHF
TRBJ1-6 NA few TRBV5-1 TGCGCCAGCAGCTTCAGGACGGATTCACCCCTCCACTTT CASSFRTDSPLHF
TRBJ1-6 NA NA TRBV7-2 TGTGCCAGCAGCTTAACGGGACCGAAGAATTCACCCCTCCACTTT CASSLTGPKNSPLHF
TRBJ1-5 NA NA TRBV27 TGTGCCAGCAGTGTCAGGGTGATGCAGCCCCAGCATTTT CASSVRVMQPQHF
TRBJ1-1 NA NA TRBV19 TGTGCCAGTAGTATGCCCTCTGGTTCGGCGAACACTGAAGCTTTCTTT CASSMPSGSANTEAFF
TRBJ1-1 NA NA TRBV10-3 TGTGCCATCAGTGAGGGACCCGTGGGAGCTTTCTTT CAISEGPVGAFF
TRBJ1-5 NA NA TRBV9 TGTGCCAGCAGCGGAGGGGGGAAGGGTCAGCCCCAGCATTTT CASSGGGKGQPQHF
TRBJ2-1 TRBD1 NA TRBV4-1 TGCGCCAGCAGCCACGCGGACAGGGACGGCAATGAGCAGTTCTTC CASSHADRDGNEQFF
TRBJ1-4 NA once TRBV9 TGTGCCAGCAGCCCTTCTCTTTTAAAAACTAATGAAAAACTGTTTTTT CASSPSLLKTNEKLFF
TRBJ1-3 NA NA TRBV18 TGTGCCAGCTCACCTCCGGAAGCAGGGATGACTGGAAACACCATATATTTT CASSPPEAGMTGNTIYF
TRBJ2-5 TRBD2 NA TRBV7-7 TGTGCTAGCAGCTTAGGCGCGGGGGACGGAGAGACCCAGTACTTC CASSLGAGDGETQYF
TRBJ1-2 TRBD1 once TRBV7-2 TGTGCCAGCACCACCTGGCCCAGGGGGTATGGCTACACCTTC CASTTWPRGYGYTF
TRBJ2-1 NA NA TRBV4-1 TGCGCCAGCAGCCAAGCTGGGGGAAAGAGCTCCTACAATGAGCAGTTCTTC CASSQAGGKSSYNEQFF
TRBJ2-7 TRBD1 NA TRBV11-2 TGTGCCAGCAGTCGGGACAGGGGACAGCAGTACTTC CASSRDRGQQYF
TRBJ2-5 TRBD2 NA TRBV5-1 TGCGCCAGCAGCCCACGGGGGACTAGCGGGGGGGCCAAGAGGCAAGAGACCCAGTACTTC CASSPRGTSGGAKRQETQYF
TRBJ2-1 NA NA TRBV27 TGTGCCAGCAGTTTTACGCCCGAGGGTGGCAATGAGCAGTTCTTC CASSFTPEGGNEQFF
TRBJ1-2 NA few TRBV5-3 TGTGCCAGCAGCTTCAGCGGGGGAAGCAATGGCTACACCTTC CASSFSGGSNGYTF
TRBJ1-3 TRBD1 NA TRBV18 TGTGCCAGCTCACCCAAGGGGGCGGAGGCTGGAAACACCATATATTTT CASSPKGAEAGNTIYF
TRBJ2-2 NA NA TRBV7-9 TGTGCCAGCAGCGGGCGGGCGAACACCGGGGAGCTGTTTTTT CASSGRANTGELFF
TRBJ1-4 NA NA TRBV19 TGTGCCAGTAGTAAGGGTTCGGCCTGGGGTGGTCCTGAAAAACTGTTTTTT CASSKGSAWGGPEKLFF
TRBJ2-7 TRBD1 NA TRBV6-1 TGTGCCTCCGACCGGGACAGGCCAAACTACGAGCAGTACTTC CASDRDRPNYEQYF